The rows below give T cell receptor beta chains drawn from one sample of a study of T cell repertoires in cytomegalovirus infection. TCRdb reanalysed the reads using MiXCR and keeps one entry per CDR3 protein. The sample yields 150,000 to 200,000 distinct CDR3 sequences, roughly a sixth seen once. Sequenced sample: CD8+ T cells from PBMCs. All receptors come from a human donor in good health (CMV status not recorded). Some clones in this sample may be carry-over from other donors' samples. The CDR3 runs from the conserved cysteine through the conserved F or W. D genes are given only for firm matches. Only part of the rows carry a size: once, few, many, or a class if the clone is expanded.

V,D,J,size,DNA,CDR3
TRBV29-1,TRBD1,TRBJ2-3,few,TGCAGCGGGGACAGGGGGCAAGATACGCAGTATTTT,CSGDRGQDTQYF
TRBV28,.,TRBJ2-7,few,TGTGCCAGCAGTTTAGACCTAACCGGTTACGAGCAGTACTTC,CASSLDLTGYEQYF
TRBV12-3/TRBV12-4,TRBD1,TRBJ1-5,few,TGTGCCAGCAGCGACAGGGGCCCCAATCGGCCCCAGCATTTT,CASSDRGPNRPQHF
TRBV7-6,.,TRBJ1-4,.,TGTGCCAGCAGCCGCACGCAAGGAGGTTTGGAAAAACTGTTTTTT,CASSRTQGGLEKLFF
TRBV6-9,TRBD1,TRBJ1-1,.,TGTGCCAGGCCTCTATCGATCACAGGGGCTGACACTGAAGCTTTCTTT,CARPLSITGADTEAFF
TRBV12-3/TRBV12-4,.,TRBJ2-3,few,TGTGCCAGCACCCTAAGTGGCAGTTGGGGGACAGATACGCAGTATTTT,CASTLSGSWGTDTQYF
TRBV14,.,TRBJ2-2,.,TGTGCCAGCAGCCAAGGGACGGGGGGCCTAAAGACCGGGGAGCTGTTTTTT,CASSQGTGGLKTGELFF
TRBV2,.,TRBJ1-6,few,TGTGCCAGCAGAAGACAGTCTACAGCTCAGTCACCCCTCCACTTT,CASRRQSTAQSPLHF
TRBV6-5,.,TRBJ2-3,.,TGTGCCAGCAGCCCCGCGGAGCTCACAGATACGCAGTATTTT,CASSPAELTDTQYF
TRBV12-5,.,TRBJ1-5,few,TGTGCTAGTGGTTTTGGTGTTGATAGCAATCAGCCCCAGCATTTT,CASGFGVDSNQPQHF
TRBV12-3/TRBV12-4,TRBD1,TRBJ2-3,few,TGTGCCAGCAGTCCGTCCTCCGCGGGACAGGGTGAGACAGATACGCAGTATTTT,CASSPSSAGQGETDTQYF
TRBV20-1,.,TRBJ1-1,.,TGCAGTGCTAGAGATGAAACAGGGTTGGGGGCTTTCTTT,CSARDETGLGAFF
TRBV6-5,.,TRBJ2-5,few,TGTGCCAGCAGCCCGTGGTACCAAGAGACCCAGTACTTC,CASSPWYQETQYF
TRBV7-6,TRBD1,TRBJ2-7,few,TGTGCCAGCAGCCCCGGGACAGGTGTGGGCGAGCAGTACTTC,CASSPGTGVGEQYF
TRBV7-2,TRBD1,TRBJ1-2,.,TGTGCCAGCAGCTCCCGGACAGGGACATCTAACTATGGCTACACCTTC,CASSSRTGTSNYGYTF
TRBV7-8,.,TRBJ1-3,.,TGTGCCAGCAGCCCCCTTACCCTGGTAGGGACATCTGGAAACACCATATATTTT,CASSPLTLVGTSGNTIYF
TRBV6-2/TRBV6-3,.,TRBJ2-4,.,TGTGCCAGCAGTCAGAGGGGGGACAGCAACATTCAGTACTTC,CASSQRGDSNIQYF
TRBV4-1,.,TRBJ2-1,few,TGCGCCAGCAGCCCAGGAAGGGATGAGCAGTTCTTC,CASSPGRDEQFF
TRBV2,.,TRBJ1-6,.,TGTGCCAGCAGTGGACGGGGGCATCGGCACTTT,CASSGRGHRHF
TRBV2,.,TRBJ1-1,few,TGTGCCAGCAGTGGAATAGGGGGGAACACTGAAGCTTTCTTT,CASSGIGGNTEAFF
TRBV12-5,.,TRBJ1-2,once,TGTGCTAGTGGCTCACTCGCCGGGGTTTATGGCTACACCTTC,CASGSLAGVYGYTF
TRBV10-3,TRBD2,TRBJ2-1,.,TGTGCCATCAGTAGCCTAGCGGGGGGCCTCAACAATGAGCAGTTCTTC,CAISSLAGGLNNEQFF
TRBV27,.,TRBJ2-2,few,TGTGCCAGCAGTTCAAGGGGCGGGGAGCTGTTTTTT,CASSSRGGELFF
TRBV28,TRBD2,TRBJ2-3,few,TGTGCCAGCAGTTCTACGACTAGCGGGTTAACAGATACGCAGTATTTT,CASSSTTSGLTDTQYF
TRBV2,.,TRBJ1-5,.,TGTGCCAGCAGGGGGACGACAGAAAGCAATCAGCCCCAGCATTTT,CASRGTTESNQPQHF
TRBV25-1,.,TRBJ1-1,few,TGTGCCAGCAGTGGACGGCTGGGGGCGCGGACTGAAGCTTTCTTT,CASSGRLGARTEAFF
TRBV4-3,TRBD1,TRBJ1-4,few,TGCGCCAGCGGACCGGACAGGGGTGATGAAAAACTGTTTTTT,CASGPDRGDEKLFF
TRBV7-8,TRBD2,TRBJ2-1,.,TGTGCCAGCAGCTTACCCGGACTAGCGGGCATAGGCGAGCAGTTCTTC,CASSLPGLAGIGEQFF
TRBV27,.,TRBJ1-1,few,TGTGCCAGCAGTTTATCACAGGGTGATGATTTGAACACTGAAGCTTTCTTT,CASSLSQGDDLNTEAFF
TRBV7-7,.,TRBJ2-5,.,TGTGCCAGCAGCTTAAGGTCTTCGACAGGAAAGGGAGAGACCCAGTACTTC,CASSLRSSTGKGETQYF
TRBV28,.,TRBJ2-7,.,TGTGCCAGCAGACAGGGTTTAATCGAGCAGTACTTC,CASRQGLIEQYF
TRBV6-2/TRBV6-3,TRBD1,TRBJ1-6,few,TGTGCCAGCAGTGGGACAGGGGTAACTTCACCCCTCCACTTT,CASSGTGVTSPLHF
TRBV7-9,TRBD1,TRBJ2-6,many,TGTGCCAGCAGCTTAACCCGGGACAGGACCTCTGGGGCCAACGTCCTGACTTTC,CASSLTRDRTSGANVLTF
TRBV7-8,.,TRBJ1-4,.,TGTGCCAGCAGCTTATATGAGACATGGGGAACGGACGAAAAACTGTTTTTT,CASSLYETWGTDEKLFF
TRBV7-2,.,TRBJ2-7,few,TGTGCCAGCTCCGTAGGGGATAGCTCCTACGAGCAGTACTTC,CASSVGDSSYEQYF
TRBV7-9,.,TRBJ1-1,few,TGTGCCAGCAGTACTACAGGGAGGGTTAACACTGAAGCTTTCTTT,CASSTTGRVNTEAFF
TRBV7-2,TRBD1,TRBJ2-7,many,TGTGCCAGCAGCCCCCGGACAGGAGGCTACGAGCAGTACTTC,CASSPRTGGYEQYF
TRBV6-1,TRBD2,TRBJ2-6,.,TGTGCCAGCAGTGATGGTCAGGGACTACCCCTCTCTGGGGCCAACGTCCTGACTTTC,CASSDGQGLPLSGANVLTF
TRBV14,TRBD1,TRBJ2-1,.,TGTGCCAGCAGCCAAGACTGGACAGGGGGCTACAATGAGCAGTTCTTC,CASSQDWTGGYNEQFF
TRBV12-3/TRBV12-4,.,TRBJ2-3,.,TGTGCCAGCAGCCTGGGCACAAGTGTGGATACGCAGTATTTT,CASSLGTSVDTQYF
TRBV7-2,.,TRBJ1-1,few,TGTGCCAGCAGACGGCCCGTTTTGAACACTGAAGCTTTCTTT,CASRRPVLNTEAFF
TRBV7-9,.,TRBJ1-2,few,TGTGCCAGCAGCTTAGGGGACTCTAACTATGGCTACACCTTC,CASSLGDSNYGYTF
TRBV7-9,.,TRBJ2-7,.,TGTGCCAGCACCCCACAGAAAGTCTCCTACGAGCAGTACTTC,CASTPQKVSYEQYF
TRBV7-2,.,TRBJ1-2,few,TGTGCCAGCAGCTCAGGACAGCGCTACTATGGCTACACCTTC,CASSSGQRYYGYTF
TRBV7-9,.,TRBJ2-1,medium-sized,TGTGCCAGCAGCTCCGATAGGTCAGGGGCGTTCTTC,CASSSDRSGAFF
TRBV12-3/TRBV12-4,.,TRBJ2-7,many,TGTGCCAGCAGTTCGAGCTCCTACGAGCAGTACTTC,CASSSSSYEQYF
TRBV29-1,.,TRBJ2-7,few,TGCAGCGTTGGGACAATATCCATTTACGAGCAGTACTTC,CSVGTISIYEQYF
TRBV12-3/TRBV12-4,.,TRBJ2-4,.,TGTGCCAGCAGTTTGTGGGGAGGCCTTCAAAACATTCAGTACTTC,CASSLWGGLQNIQYF
TRBV28,.,TRBJ1-5,.,TGTGCCAGCAGTTTACGGTCGGGGCCGCGGGAGCCCCAGCATTTT,CASSLRSGPREPQHF
TRBV7-9,TRBD1,TRBJ1-6,.,TGTGCCAGCAGACCCGGGACAGGGTCGCCACCCCTCCACTTT,CASRPGTGSPPLHF
TRBV6-2/TRBV6-3,.,TRBJ2-3,few,TGTGCCAGCAGTTACGAGGCTAACACAGATACGCAGTATTTT,CASSYEANTDTQYF
TRBV12-3/TRBV12-4,.,TRBJ1-6,few,TGTGCCAGCAGTTTACCAGGGGCGGGCTCCTATAATTCACCCCTCCACTTT,CASSLPGAGSYNSPLHF
TRBV2,.,TRBJ2-7,.,TGTGCCAGCCTCAGAGGGACTGACGAGCAGTACTTC,CASLRGTDEQYF
TRBV12-3/TRBV12-4,TRBD1,TRBJ2-1,.,TGTGCCAGCAGTCCTACAGGGGCCGGGGTCGTCAATGAGCAGTTCTTC,CASSPTGAGVVNEQFF
TRBV25-1,.,TRBJ1-1,.,TGTGCCAGCAGTAACCACACGGGTCGCACTGAAGCTTTCTTT,CASSNHTGRTEAFF
TRBV20-1,TRBD1,TRBJ2-7,.,TGCAGTGCTCCAGGACAGGGGATGTCGTACGAGCAGTACTTC,CSAPGQGMSYEQYF
TRBV7-8,.,TRBJ2-5,many,TGTGCCAGCAGCCTCCAGTACTTCCAAGAGACCCAGTACTTC,CASSLQYFQETQYF
TRBV19,.,TRBJ2-1,.,TGTGCCAGTAGTGAGGACACTAGCTCCTACAATGAGCAGTTCTTC,CASSEDTSSYNEQFF
TRBV4-3,.,TRBJ2-5,.,TGCGCCAGCAGCCAAGATACGGGGCTGAGCGAGACCCAGTACTTC,CASSQDTGLSETQYF